A selection of T cell receptor beta chains follows, all from one sample in a study of T cells in Graves' hyperthyroidism and ophthalmopathy. TCRdb independently ran MiXCR on the multiplex PCR reads; one entry per CDR3 protein. The sample carries approximately 530,000 distinct CDR3 sequences, over 15% recorded once. Material: blood. The receptor set was obtained from a woman aged 18 to 35 with Graves' hyperthyroidism. Each CDR3 is given with its conserved first and last residue. The D gene is left open where the match is weak. The listing skips clone size in some rows; elsewhere it reads once, few, many or a size class.

v_gene	j_gene	abundance	d_gene	CDR3aa	CDR3nt
TRBV20-1	TRBJ1-5	-	-	CSARRGNSNQPQHF	TGCAGTGCTAGAAGGGGGAATAGCAATCAGCCCCAGCATTTT
TRBV6-1	TRBJ2-1	few	TRBD2	CASSEESGGASYNEQFF	TGTGCCAGCAGTGAAGAGTCGGGGGGGGCTAGCTACAATGAGCAGTTCTTC
TRBV6-2/TRBV6-3	TRBJ2-5	many	-	CASSYGGPGRETQYF	TGTGCCAGCAGTTACGGGGGACCCGGACGAGAGACCCAGTACTTC
TRBV18	TRBJ2-3	-	TRBD1	CASSRRTGKRDTDTQYF	TGTGCCAGCTCGCGTCGGACAGGGAAGAGGGACACAGATACGCAGTATTTT
TRBV27	TRBJ2-3	few	-	CASSLRRGVLLTDTQYF	TGTGCCAGCAGTTTACGGAGGGGGGTCCTGCTCACAGATACGCAGTATTTT
TRBV6-1	TRBJ2-1	many	TRBD1	CASSWGTGGSTLYNEQFF	TGTGCCAGCAGTTGGGGGACAGGGGGCTCGACTCTCTACAATGAGCAGTTCTTC
TRBV3-1	TRBJ2-2	many	-	CASSQGTRASTGELFF	TGTGCCAGCAGCCAAGGAACCAGGGCCAGTACCGGGGAGCTGTTTTTT
TRBV6-2/TRBV6-3	TRBJ2-2	few	TRBD2	CASSYVLAGAGELFF	TGTGCCAGCAGTTACGTCCTAGCGGGGGCGGGGGAGCTGTTTTTT
TRBV9	TRBJ2-3	few	TRBD2	CASSVGPGGGGLSTDTQYF	TGTGCCAGCAGCGTAGGACCGGGGGGGGGGGGACTCAGCACAGATACGCAGTATTTT
TRBV14	TRBJ2-7	-	TRBD1	CASSQVISSGGHYEQYF	TGTGCCAGCAGCCAAGTAATTTCTTCAGGGGGCCACTACGAGCAGTACTTC
TRBV2	TRBJ1-2	many	-	CASRQGGGYTF	TGTGCCAGCAGACAGGGAGGAGGCTACACCTTC
TRBV4-2	TRBJ2-7	few	TRBD2	CASSQSGLARSGQYF	TGTGCCAGCAGCCAAAGCGGACTAGCCCGGTCGGGGCAGTACTTC
TRBV3-1	TRBJ1-2	-	-	CASSQGTPGGAGYTF	TGTGCCAGCAGCCAAGGAACCCCAGGTGGGGCCGGCTACACCTTC
TRBV6-1	TRBJ1-5	-	-	CASGPFSGRRSEPQHF	TGTGCCAGCGGCCCTTTTTCAGGCAGGCGGAGTGAGCCCCAGCATTTT
TRBV6-1	TRBJ2-7	-	-	CASSEHFGQPSGEQYF	TGTGCCAGCAGTGAACATTTTGGGCAGCCTTCTGGAGAGCAGTACTTC
TRBV12-3/TRBV12-4	TRBJ2-3	many	TRBD2	CASSFILAGGGFTDTQYF	TGTGCCAGCAGTTTCATCCTAGCGGGGGGGGGATTCACAGATACGCAGTATTTT
TRBV6-6	TRBJ2-1	many	-	CASSYGQTYNEQFF	TGTGCCAGCAGTTACGGGCAGACCTACAATGAGCAGTTCTTC
TRBV2	TRBJ2-7	-	TRBD1	CASSEDPGGEQYF	TGTGCCAGCAGTGAAGACCCAGGGGGCGAGCAGTACTTC